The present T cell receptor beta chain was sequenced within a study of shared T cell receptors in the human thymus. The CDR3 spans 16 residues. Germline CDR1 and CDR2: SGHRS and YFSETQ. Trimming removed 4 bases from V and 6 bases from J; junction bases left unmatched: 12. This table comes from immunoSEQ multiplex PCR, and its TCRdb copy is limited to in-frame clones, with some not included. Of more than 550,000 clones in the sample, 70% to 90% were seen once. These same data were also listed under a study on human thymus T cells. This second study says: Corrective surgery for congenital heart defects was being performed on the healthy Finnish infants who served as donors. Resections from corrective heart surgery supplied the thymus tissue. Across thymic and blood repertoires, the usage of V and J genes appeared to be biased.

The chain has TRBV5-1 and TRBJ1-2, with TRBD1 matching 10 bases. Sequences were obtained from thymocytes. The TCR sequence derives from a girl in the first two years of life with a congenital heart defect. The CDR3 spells CASSLPRQGARDGYTF. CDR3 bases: TGCGCCAGCAGCCTACCCCGACAGGGGGCACGTGATGGCTACACCTTC.